This T cell receptor (beta chain) was observed in a study of spatial heterogeneity in lung cancer. Overall study context: More beta-chain than alpha-chain sequences were consistently detected.

Study outcomes and limitations: Resection blood, more than follow-up blood, showed ubiquitous expanded tumor TCRs.

As concerns this clonotype: Its specificity is not known.

The time point denotes: sample taken at primary tumor resection. Whole RNA, which was extracted from tumor, nontumor lung tissue or frozen PBMC, was sequenced without any cell sorting. Donors were some 72 untreated early-stage non-small cell lung cancer patients. TCR cDNA molecules each had a unique molecular identifier. One entry per CDR3 protein, called by TCRdb with MiXCR from the 5' RACE reads. This sample has around 19,000 distinct CDR3 sequences, with around a fifth found just once. The V gene's germline CDR1 is SGHTA and CDR2 FQGNSA. The CDR3 is 17 residues long. The V and J ends lost 5 bases and 9 bases respectively, with 23 bases between them.

The V gene is TRBV7-2, the J gene TRBJ1-6; TRBD1 might be the D (6 bases). This receptor was taken from a female donor with early-stage non-small cell lung cancer. The sequencing used PBMCs, collected at surgery. The CDR3 sequence is CASSQLRTAQSGSPLHF. The CDR3 DNA reads TGTGCCAGCAGCCAACTACGGACAGCCCAGTCAGGTTCACCCCTCCACTTT. The whole variable domain, filled in from reference TRBV7-2 and TRBJ1-6, reads GAGVSQSPSNKVTEKGKDVELRCDPISGHTALYWYRQSLGQGLEFLIYFQGNSAPDKSGLPSDRFSAERTGGSVSTLTIQRTQQEDSAVYLCASSQLRTAQSGSPLHFGNGTRLTVT.